One sample yielded the 11 T cell receptor beta chains listed below, sequenced in a study of blood T cells in healthy people across ages. Alongside a J-beta primer mix, a sample-barcoded 5' primer served in a second PCR lasting about 6 to 12 cycles. Via MiXCR, TCRdb re-called the 5' RACE reads, giving one row per CDR3 protein. The sample records 1.5 million to 1.8 million distinct CDR3 sequences, under 55% being singletons. The source material was blood. Receptor source: a woman aged 18 to 35 in good health.

V and J are TRBV7-2 and TRBJ1-4; no firm D call. V was cut by 2 bases and J by 1 base, with 8 bases left in between. The germline CDR1 and CDR2 sequences are SGHTA and FQGNSA. This CDR3 spans 15 amino acids. The CDR3 reads CASSLSPGTNEKLFF. CDR3 nucleotide sequence: TGTGCCAGCAGCTTATCTCCGGGAACTAATGAAAAACTGTTTTTT.

In its sample, this clonotype was seen a few times. The chain uses TRBV6-1 and TRBJ2-1; a possible D gene is TRBD1 (6 bases). Germline lookup yields CDR1 MNHNS and CDR2 SASEGT. The V end was cut by 6 bases, the J end by 8 bases, with 17 bases between. There are 14 residues in the CDR3. CDR3 sequence (DNA): TGTGCCAGCAGGACGGCCGCAGGGGATGATGAGCAGTTCTTC. It encodes CASRTAAGDDEQFF.

This clonotype was detected many times. V gene TRBV12-3 or TRBV12-4 combines with J gene TRBJ1-4; D is unresolved. The length of the CDR3 is 13 residues. Trimming pared 5 bases from V and 10 bases from J, leaving 14 bases between. CDR3: CASSPRQEGKLFF. The CDR3 DNA reads TGTGCCAGCAGTCCCCGGCAGGAGGGAAAACTGTTTTTT.

The rearrangement uses TRBV9 and TRBJ1-1; D may be TRBD1 (5 bases). Trimming shortened V by 7 bases and J by 1 base, and 8 bases separated the two germline ends. Germline CDR1 reads SGDLS; CDR2 reads YYNGEE. The CDR3 loop spans 12 amino acids. The CDR3: CASGQGNTEAFF. CDR3 in DNA: TGTGCCAGCGGGCAGGGGAACACTGAAGCTTTCTTT.

The rearrangement uses TRBV20-1 and TRBJ1-1; D not certain. The CDR3 extends over 13 amino acids. Germline CDR1 and CDR2: DFQATT and SNEGSKA (reference sequence). The V and J ends lost 3 bases and 1 base respectively, with 9 bases between them. The CDR3 nucleotides are TGCAGTGCTAGGATGGACGGGAACACTGAAGCTTTCTTT. Protein product: CSARMDGNTEAFF.

The chain couples TRBV19 to TRBJ1-2; D is unclear. V lost 1 base, J lost 12 bases, and 9 bases lay in between. The CDR3 length is 11 residues. Germline V gives CDR1 LNHDA, CDR2 SQIVND (reference sequence). The CDR3 reads CASSIGARDTF. CDR3 nucleotides: TGTGCCAGTAGTATAGGAGCCCGGGACACCTTC.

The gene calls are TRBV5-1 and TRBJ1-1, with D hard to call. V lost 2 bases to trimming and J lost 1 base, with 9 bases between them. In germline, CDR1 is SGHRS, CDR2 YFSETQ. The CDR3 has 14 residues. CDR3 in amino acids: CASSLQQTNTEAFF. CDR3 bases: TGCGCCAGCAGCTTACAACAGACGAACACTGAAGCTTTCTTT.

The V call is TRBV12-3 or TRBV12-4, the J call TRBJ1-4; D possibly corresponds to TRBD1 (5 bases). The germline V and J ends were trimmed by 5 bases and 5 bases, with 15 bases remaining between them. The CDR3 has 15 residues. CDR3 sequence (DNA): TGTGCCAGCAGTCCCCGGGGACTGTACAATGAAAAACTGTTTTTT. This translates into CASSPRGLYNEKLFF.

This clonotype was counted only a few times. This chain links TRBV10-3 with TRBJ2-2; the match to TRBD2 covers 7 bases. Germline assignment: CDR1 ENHRY and CDR2 SYGVKD. The CDR3 is 15 amino acids. Trimming removed 7 bases from V and 5 bases from J; junction bases left unmatched: 10. CDR3 loop: CAITVRSGGTGELFF. CDR3 DNA: TGTGCCATCACCGTGCGTTCCGGGGGGACCGGGGAGCTGTTTTTT.

This clonotype was found a few times. The rearrangement uses TRBV5-1 and TRBJ1-1; D gene uncertain. CDR3 length: 14 amino acids. The V gene lost 7 bases and the J gene lost 2 bases, with 15 bases spanning the gap. Germline assignment: CDR1 SGHRS and CDR2 YFSETQ. CDR3 DNA sequence: TGCGCCAGCGCCGCGGCAGAGCGCAACACTGAAGCTTTCTTT. Translated: CASAAAERNTEAFF.

This clonotype was detected a few times. The genes are TRBV5-5 and TRBJ1-1; 8 bases map to TRBD1. Trimming cost V 1 base and J 5 bases; bases outside gene matches: 10. Germline loops: CDR1 SGHKS, CDR2 YYEKEE (reference sequence). The CDR3 has 16 amino acids. CDR3 in amino acids: CASSLTGGLVRTEAFF. The CDR3 bases are TGTGCCAGCAGCTTGACAGGGGGGCTAGTGAGGACTGAAGCTTTCTTT.